This T cell receptor beta chain was documented in a study of blood T cell repertoires in COVID-19. Study context: The United States, Italy and Spain provided the acute and convalescent COVID-19 samples.

Looked up from germline, CDR1 is SGHNT and CDR2 is YENEEA. Trimming took 3 bases from V and 5 from J, leaving 14 bases between them. The CDR3 loop spans 15 amino acids. This clone was seen once. Original handling: Scientists estimated how many nucleated cells there were by amplifying reference gene primers. Here immunoSEQ multiplex PCR was the method, and the copy in TCRdb shows in-frame clones only, minus some. D and trimming come from the DNA, and the V and J calls and clone size come from that table. The sample has about 190,000 clones; roughly nine tenths are singletons. This sequence originates from a man aged 65 to 79 with active or convalescent COVID-19. Sequencing used peripheral blood. This sequence joins TRBV11-3 and TRBJ1-5; D unclear. CDR3 loop: CASSFTQDSYQPQHF. CDR3 nucleotides: TGTGCCAGCAGCTTTACCCAGGATAGTTATCAGCCCCAGCATTTT.